The 26 T cell receptor beta chains below were found in one sample sequenced in a study of monozygotic twins with inflammatory bowel disease. With the 5' RACE reads reprocessed, TCRdb shows one record per CDR3 protein and no DNA. The sample data list some 400,000 distinct CDR3 sequences. Sequencing was carried out using blood. These receptors came from a human donor with ulcerative colitis or Crohn's disease, or a healthy co-twin of an affected twin (not recorded which).

J is TRBJ2-3 and V is TRBV30. Per the germline V gene, CDR1 is GTSNPN and CDR2 is SVGIG (reference sequence). The CDR3 contains 13 residues. CDR3: CAWSVRLEYTQYF.

This rearrangement joins TRBV3-1 to TRBJ2-1; TCRdb's D gene call, TRBD1, goes unchecked for lack of DNA. CDR1 and CDR2 (germline): LGHDT, YNNKEL (reference sequence). This CDR3 spans 13 amino acids. The CDR3 sequence: CASSQEGENEQFF.

The chain recombines TRBV20-1 with TRBJ2-5; lacking DNA, the TRBD1 call made by TCRdb goes unchecked. The CDR3 extends over 16 amino acids. Germline loops: CDR1 DFQATT, CDR2 SNEGSKA (reference sequence). The CDR3 region is CSARRPLAGGAKTQYF.

V usage is TRBV2 and J usage is TRBJ2-6; TCRdb's D gene call, TRBD1, goes unchecked for lack of DNA. This CDR3 is 18 amino acids long. Germline CDR1 reads SNHLY; CDR2 reads FYNNEI. The CDR3: CASSLGQGRVFGANVLTF.

The chain couples TRBV20-1 to TRBJ2-7; absent DNA, TCRdb's TRBD2 call cannot be checked. Germline lookup yields CDR1 DFQATT and CDR2 SNEGSKA (reference sequence). This CDR3 has 13 residues. CDR3 protein: CSASREWPYEQYF.

This sequence joins TRBV7-3 and TRBJ2-3; TCRdb's assignment of TRBD1 cannot be checked, as there is no DNA. The CDR3 spans 15 residues. The V gene's germline CDR1 is SGHTA and CDR2 FQGTGA. This CDR3 reads CASSLQGGGTDTQYF.

This rearrangement joins TRBV5-1 to TRBJ1-2; TCRdb gives TRBD1 as the D gene, but with no DNA this cannot be confirmed. Germline V gene lookup returns CDR1 SGHRS and CDR2 YFSETQ. This CDR3 contains 13 residues. This CDR3 is CASSEDITGPYTF.

The rearrangement links TRBV20-1 to TRBJ1-1. The CDR3 covers 12 residues. CDR1 is DFQATT and CDR2 is SNEGSKA in the germline V gene (reference sequence). The CDR3: CSVRLLDPEAFF.

The rearrangement uses TRBV2 and TRBJ1-5; TCRdb picks TRBD1, but there is no DNA to check that call. Germline V gene data show CDR1 as SNHLY and CDR2 as FYNNEI. This CDR3 has 16 amino acids. This CDR3 reads CASSVGGQGGNQPQHF.

The chain employs TRBV7-6 and TRBJ2-3; TCRdb names TRBD1, which stays unverified in the absence of DNA. This CDR3 region has 16 residues. Per the germline V gene, CDR1 is SGHVS and CDR2 is FNYEAQ. The CDR3 loop is CASSFTGGRSTDTQYF.

The chain has TRBV7-2 and TRBJ2-7. CDR3 length: 13 residues. The germline CDR1 and CDR2 sequences are SGHTA and FQGNSA. The chain's CDR3 is CASSNFLGNEQYF.

V gene TRBV11-1 combines with J gene TRBJ2-7; the TCRdb D gene call, TRBD1, has no DNA to confirm it. The CDR3 spans 12 residues. Germline CDR1 is SGHAT and CDR2 is FQDESV (reference sequence). The CDR3 protein is CASSDSFYEQYF.

The V call is TRBV7-8, the J call TRBJ1-6; TCRdb's D call of TRBD1 is untestable without DNA. CDR1 is SGHVS, CDR2 FQNEAQ, per germline. The CDR3 has 16 residues. The CDR3 loop reads CASSPTAGQLNSPLHF.

The J gene is TRBJ2-7, the V gene TRBV29-1; TCRdb picks TRBD2, but there is no DNA to check that call. CDR1 and CDR2 (germline): SQVTM, ANQGSEA. CDR3 length: 13 residues. The CDR3 protein is CSVRTSNPGEQYF.

The J gene is TRBJ2-1, the V gene TRBV4-2; TCRdb returns TRBD1, unconfirmable since there is no DNA. CDR1 LGHNA and CDR2 YNFKEQ come from the germline V gene. The CDR3 is made up of 16 amino acids. This CDR3 is CASSQERVGGYNEQFF.

The J gene is TRBJ2-3, the V gene TRBV15; TCRdb calls TRBD1, which cannot be checked without DNA. Germline CDR1 is LNHNV and CDR2 is YYDKDF (reference sequence). The CDR3 contains 16 residues. The CDR3 sequence: CATSRDREMSPDTQYF.

This sequence joins TRBV6-5 and TRBJ1-1; TCRdb's D call, TRBD1, is unchecked because there is no DNA. Looked up from germline, CDR1 is MNHEY and CDR2 is SVGAGI. The CDR3 is made up of 15 amino acids. The CDR3 reads CASSYSGTANTEAFF.

The J gene is TRBJ2-7, the V gene TRBV2; TCRdb returns TRBD2, unconfirmable since there is no DNA. CDR1 is SNHLY and CDR2 is FYNNEI in the germline V gene. The CDR3 extends over 15 amino acids. The CDR3 sequence: CASSGTSGSSYEQYF.

The chain uses TRBV30 and TRBJ1-2. This CDR3 contains 12 residues. Germline V gives CDR1 GTSNPN, CDR2 SVGIG (reference sequence). This CDR3 reads CAWSDRSDGYTF.

This sequence joins TRBV6-1 and TRBJ1-3; the D gene TCRdb calls, TRBD1, cannot be checked with no DNA. The CDR3 is 15 residues long. Germline V gene sequence: CDR1 MNHNS, CDR2 SASEGT. The CDR3 loop is CASSSRLSSGNTIYF.

The CDR3: CASSREPGTFGQETQYF. The gene calls are TRBV2 and TRBJ2-5. This CDR3 comprises 17 residues. CDR1 is SNHLY, CDR2 FYNNEI, per germline.

This rearrangement joins TRBV27 to TRBJ1-1; TCRdb proposes TRBD1, but this gene call is untestable without DNA. The CDR3 is 14 residues long. Germline lookup yields CDR1 MNHEY and CDR2 SMNVEV (reference sequence). The CDR3 region is CASKIDRDTLEAFF.

The CDR3 loop is CASSLGTIDAGELFF. J is TRBJ2-2 and V is TRBV11-3. There are 15 residues in the CDR3. Germline loops: CDR1 SGHNT, CDR2 YENEEA.

This chain joins TRBV4-1 and TRBJ2-3; TCRdb's assignment of TRBD1 cannot be checked, as there is no DNA. CDR3 length: 13 residues. Germline-derived CDR1 and CDR2 are MGHRA and YSYEKL. This CDR3 reads CASSSTGVGAQYF.

The V gene is TRBV20-1, the J gene TRBJ1-2; lacking DNA, the TRBD1 call made by TCRdb goes unchecked. The CDR3 extends over 14 amino acids. CDR1 and CDR2 from the germline V gene are DFQATT and SNEGSKA (reference sequence). The CDR3 protein is CSARDRGSGGGYTF.

The rearrangement links TRBV7-3 to TRBJ2-1; TCRdb calls TRBD1, which cannot be checked without DNA. Per germline, CDR1 SGHTA and CDR2 FQGTGA. The CDR3 extends over 15 amino acids. The CDR3 loop reads CASSTGAGMYNEQFF.